This T cell receptor beta chain originates from a study of blood T cell repertoires in COVID-19. At the level of the study: Collection of acute and convalescent COVID-19 samples took place in the United States, Italy and Spain. The cDNA or gDNA used as material had been derived from T cells, B-cell-depleted T cells, or PBMCs.

Per the original methods: Reference gene primers were amplified, and this amplification served to estimate nucleated cell counts. Using immunoSEQ multiplex PCR, the repertoire was profiled, and TCRdb retains in-frame clones only, with some absent. For V, J and clone size, that table is used; D and trimming come from the DNA. The data show roughly 92,000 clones, approximately 88% seen once. The CDR3 loop spans 14 amino acids. V was shortened by 5 bases and J by 3 bases, with 11 bases between the two germline ends. Germline lookup yields CDR1 KGHDR and CDR2 SFDVKD. The source is a woman aged 80 or over with active or convalescent COVID-19. The chain carries TRBV24-1 and TRBJ2-3; possible D gene TRBD1, 6 bases. The sample was peripheral blood. CDR3 in DNA: TGTGCCACCAGTGGGGGCAGGGGAACAGATACGCAGTATTTT. The encoded protein is CATSGGRGTDTQYF.